Listed below are T cell receptor beta chains from one sample, sequenced in a study of graft-versus-host responses after intestinal transplantation. Here immunoSEQ multiplex PCR was the method, and the copy in TCRdb shows in-frame clones only, minus some. The sample contains about 120,000 clones, less than 95% of which appear only once. These receptors lack a known antigen. This sample comprised unstimulated CD4+ T cells sorted from spleen or lymph node cells, obtained before intestinal transplant. These receptors were obtained from a human donor who received an intestinal transplant. CDR3s include the opening cysteine and the closing phenylalanine or tryptophan. Fields, in order: D gene, V gene, J gene, clone size, CDR3 protein, CDR3 DNA. D genes are given only for firm matches. A clone size is listed for some rows: how often the clone was seen (once, few, many), or a class if it is expanded.

>NA|TRBV19|TRBJ2-5|NA
CASSIGTYSRETQYF
TGTGCCAGTAGTATCGGGACTTATTCAAGGGAGACCCAGTACTTC
>TRBD1|TRBV5-8|TRBJ2-7|NA
CASKIIGTVSYEQYF
TGTGCCAGCAAAATAATAGGGACAGTCTCCTACGAGCAGTACTTC
>NA|TRBV5-4|TRBJ2-5|NA
CASSLQYQETQYF
TGTGCCAGCAGCTTGCAGTACCAAGAGACCCAGTACTTC
>NA|TRBV6-5|TRBJ1-1|NA
CASSYESRGEAFF
TGTGCCAGCAGTTACGAGAGCCGGGGTGAAGCTTTCTTT
>TRBD1|TRBV15|TRBJ2-7|NA
CATSRIRDSLAEQYF
TGTGCCACCAGCAGGATCCGGGACAGCCTGGCCGAGCAGTACTTC
>NA|TRBV6-5|TRBJ1-1|NA
CASSYSKSAWNTEAFF
TGTGCCAGCAGTTACTCGAAAAGCGCTTGGAACACTGAAGCTTTCTTT
>TRBD1|TRBV4-1|TRBJ1-1|NA
CASSSRDRGVGTEAFF
TGCGCCAGCAGCTCCCGGGACAGGGGTGTGGGTACTGAAGCTTTCTTT
>NA|TRBV6-5|TRBJ2-7|NA
CASSYSGAPYEQYF
TGTGCCAGCAGTTACTCCGGTGCCCCCTACGAGCAGTACTTC
>TRBD1|TRBV7-9|TRBJ1-1|NA
CASSLGQRGGTEAFF
TGTGCCAGCAGCTTGGGACAGCGCGGGGGGACTGAAGCTTTCTTT
>TRBD1|TRBV27|TRBJ1-4|NA
CASSFGQGERKLFF
TGTGCCAGCAGTTTCGGGCAGGGGGAGAGAAAACTGTTTTTT
>NA|TRBV7-5|TRBJ2-3|NA
CVRSLTPRGSTDTQYF
TGTGTCAGAAGCTTAACTCCGCGGGGTAGCACAGATACGCAGTATTTT
>TRBD2|TRBV5-1|TRBJ2-5|NA
CASSLAASGEQETQYF
TGCGCCAGCAGCTTGGCGGCTAGCGGGGAGCAAGAGACCCAGTACTTC
>NA|TRBV5-5|TRBJ1-2|NA
CASSLEQAHYGYTF
TGTGCCAGCAGCTTGGAACAGGCACACTATGGCTACACCTTC
>NA|TRBV5-6|TRBJ1-6|few
CASSLRGAHNSPLHF
TGTGCCAGCAGCCTCAGGGGAGCCCATAATTCACCCCTCCACTTT
>TRBD2|TRBV7-2|TRBJ2-3|NA
CASSFTSGGLDTQYF
TGTGCCAGCAGCTTTACTAGCGGGGGGTTAGATACGCAGTATTTT
>NA|TRBV29-1|TRBJ2-1|NA
CSGSRAGAQFF
TGCAGTGGATCACGGGCGGGGGCGCAGTTCTTC
>TRBD1|TRBV2|TRBJ1-2|NA
CASGGTALNRYGYTF
TGTGCCAGCGGAGGGACAGCCCTAAACCGCTATGGCTACACCTTC
>NA|TRBV2|TRBJ2-5|NA
CASSELFRQAQETQYF
TGTGCCAGCAGTGAGCTTTTTAGACAGGCTCAAGAGACCCAGTACTTC
>NA|TRBV4-1|TRBJ2-3|once
CASSQRTGLSTDTQYF
TGCGCCAGCAGCCAAAGAACAGGGCTTAGCACAGATACGCAGTATTTT
>NA|TRBV5-4|TRBJ2-1|once
CASIKKMRGGYNEQFF
TGTGCCAGCATCAAGAAGATGCGGGGCGGCTACAATGAGCAGTTCTTC
>NA|TRBV6-5|TRBJ1-1|NA
CASTPGDLNTEAFF
TGTGCCAGCACCCCAGGGGATTTGAACACTGAAGCTTTCTTT
>NA|TRBV14|TRBJ2-4|NA
CAGSQVQHLIAKNIQYF
TGTGCCGGCAGCCAAGTACAACACCTTATAGCCAAAAACATTCAGTACTTC
>NA|TRBV27|TRBJ1-4|NA
CASSFGATNEKLFF
TGTGCCAGCAGTTTCGGGGCAACTAATGAAAAACTGTTTTTT
>TRBD1|TRBV5-6|TRBJ2-7|NA
CASSWDRGEQYF
TGTGCCAGCAGCTGGGACAGGGGCGAGCAGTACTTC
>NA|TRBV5-5|TRBJ1-5|NA
CASSLAGFRNQPQHF
TGTGCCAGCAGCTTGGCGGGATTTCGCAATCAGCCCCAGCATTTT
>NA|TRBV18|TRBJ2-7|NA
CASSPASYEQYF
TGTGCCAGCTCACCCGCCAGTTATGAGCAGTACTTC
>TRBD2|TRBV11-2|TRBJ2-6|NA
CASSTRLAKGPGANVLTF
TGTGCCAGCAGCACGCGACTAGCGAAGGGGCCTGGGGCCAACGTCCTGACTTTC
>TRBD1|TRBV5-8|TRBJ1-5|NA
CASSLGTGNHQPQHF
TGTGCCAGCAGCTTGGGGACAGGAAATCATCAGCCCCAGCATTTT
>NA|TRBV18|TRBJ2-1|NA
CASSPRTVYNEQFF
TGTGCCAGCTCACCCCGGACAGTCTACAATGAGCAGTTCTTC
>TRBD2|TRBV6-6|TRBJ2-1|NA
CASRPRTSGSLNEQFF
TGTGCCAGCAGGCCGCGGACTAGCGGGAGTTTGAATGAGCAGTTCTTC
>TRBD1|TRBV5-1|TRBJ1-4|NA
CASSLATGGEKLFF
TGCGCCAGCAGCTTGGCCACAGGGGGTGAAAAACTGTTTTTT
>TRBD2|TRBV7-2|TRBJ2-7|NA
CASSLAGGRSSYEQYF
TGTGCCAGCAGCTTAGCGGGAGGGCGGAGCTCCTACGAGCAGTACTTC
>NA|TRBV6-5|TRBJ2-1|NA
CASSLGFPRNEQFF
TGTGCCAGCAGCCTTGGATTCCCCAGGAATGAGCAGTTCTTC
>NA|TRBV5-8|TRBJ2-2|NA
CASSLPPGWLNTGELFF
TGTGCCAGCAGCTTGCCCCCAGGGTGGTTGAACACCGGGGAGCTGTTTTTT
>TRBD1|TRBV11-2|TRBJ1-2|NA
CASSLSGTGGYTF
TGTGCCAGCAGCCTTTCCGGGACAGGGGGCTACACCTTC
>NA|TRBV5-1|TRBJ1-1|NA
CASRNNRVGSTEAFF
TGCGCCAGCAGAAATAACAGGGTCGGTAGCACTGAAGCTTTCTTT
>NA|TRBV19|TRBJ1-1|once
CASTRQNTEAFF
TGTGCCAGTACCCGACAGAACACTGAAGCTTTCTTT
>NA|TRBV6-6|TRBJ1-6|NA
CASSYSIGQGDSPLHF
TGTGCCAGCAGTTACTCGATAGGGCAGGGTGATTCACCCCTCCACTTT
>TRBD1|TRBV5-1|TRBJ2-7|NA
CASSPTLQGANREQYF
TGCGCCAGCAGCCCTACACTACAGGGGGCGAATCGCGAGCAGTACTTC
>NA|TRBV15|TRBJ2-3|NA
CATSGYLGLDGDTQYF
TGTGCCACCAGCGGCTATTTGGGGCTAGATGGAGATACGCAGTATTTT
>TRBD1|TRBV27|TRBJ1-2|NA
CASSLSGTAQTGTYGYTF
TGTGCCAGCAGTTTATCTGGGACAGCCCAGACAGGGACCTATGGCTACACCTTC
>TRBD2|TRBV14|TRBJ2-5|NA
CASSQRFPSGIQETQYF
TGTGCCAGCAGCCAAAGGTTTCCTAGCGGGATTCAAGAGACCCAGTACTTC
>NA|TRBV9|TRBJ1-5|NA
CASSGGPGNQPQHF
TGTGCCAGCAGCGGCGGGCCGGGCAATCAGCCCCAGCATTTT
>TRBD1|TRBV19|TRBJ1-2|NA
CASSDPGQGNYGYTF
TGTGCCAGTAGTGATCCGGGACAGGGGAACTATGGCTACACCTTC
>TRBD2|TRBV10-3|TRBJ2-3|NA
CAISEAGGNTDTQYF
TGTGCCATCAGTGAAGCCGGGGGGAACACAGATACGCAGTATTTT
>TRBD1|TRBV7-9|TRBJ1-6|NA
CASSLASPDRGSPLHF
TGTGCCAGCAGCTTAGCTTCCCCGGACAGGGGTTCACCCCTCCACTTT
>NA|TRBV5-1|TRBJ2-1|NA
CASIGADNEQFF
TGCGCCAGCATTGGGGCTGACAATGAGCAGTTCTTC
>NA|TRBV4-1|TRBJ2-1|NA
CASSQRDTLWEQFF
TGCGCCAGCAGCCAACGGGACACCCTATGGGAGCAGTTCTTC
>TRBD2|TRBV7-6|TRBJ2-2|NA
CASSPTSGANTGELFF
TGTGCCAGCAGTCCAACTAGCGGAGCGAACACCGGGGAGCTGTTTTTT
>NA|TRBV19|TRBJ1-1|NA
CASTGLPNTEAFF
TGTGCCAGTACCGGACTTCCGAACACTGAAGCTTTCTTT
>NA|TRBV7-9|TRBJ2-1|NA
CASSLAASHNEQFF
TGTGCCAGCAGCTTAGCGGCTAGCCACAATGAGCAGTTCTTC
>NA|TRBV18|TRBJ2-5|NA
CASSPRGDRTGTQYF
TGTGCCAGCTCACCGCGCGGGGACCGAACGGGGACCCAGTACTTC
>TRBD1|TRBV28|TRBJ1-5|NA
CASSARGTGRSNQPQHF
TGTGCCAGCAGCGCGAGGGGGACAGGGCGTAGCAATCAGCCCCAGCATTTT